These 6 T cell receptor beta chains share one sample of origin, sequenced in a study of CD8 T cells in Susac syndrome. Roughly 0.45 to 1 ug RNA was reverse transcribed with random hexamers. Using its own MiXCR run on the immunoSEQ multiplex PCR reads, TCRdb lists one record per CDR3 protein. The repertoire holds over 150,000 distinct CDR3 sequences, with under 95% as singletons. Sample: CD4+ T cells from PBMCs. The receptors stem from a human donor with multiple sclerosis.

V gene TRBV7-2 combines with J gene TRBJ2-1; 9 bases match TRBD2. This CDR3 contains 15 residues. J was trimmed by 7 bases and V by 0 bases; bases with no gene match: 4. The germline CDR1 and CDR2 sequences are SGHTA and FQGNSA. DNA for the CDR3: TGTGCCAGCAGCTTAGCAGCGGGAGGTGGTAATGAGCAGTTCTTC. Protein product: CASSLAAGGGNEQFF.

This clonotype was counted once. The J gene is TRBJ2-7, the V gene TRBV6-2 or TRBV6-3, with TRBD1 matching over 9 bases. The CDR3 spans 15 residues. The germline V gene has CDR1 MNHEY and CDR2 SVGEGT. V trimming: 6 bases; J trimming: 3 bases; junction bases outside the gene matches: 9. CDR3 loop: CASSFLGTGYYEQYF. For the CDR3, the DNA is TGTGCCAGCAGCTTCCTTGGGACAGGGTACTACGAGCAGTACTTC.

This clonotype came up a few times. The V call is TRBV12-3 or TRBV12-4, the J call TRBJ2-1, with 8 positions matching TRBD1. The V and J ends lost 4 bases and 8 bases, in that order; junction bases with no gene match: 7. The CDR3 has 14 residues. The CDR3 protein is CASSSRGQEYEQFF. The CDR3 nucleotides read TGTGCCAGCAGTTCAAGGGGACAGGAGTATGAGCAGTTCTTC.

CDR3 nucleotide sequence: TGCAGCGTTGGGGTCTATCCAGGGGGAGTAGAGACCCAGTACTTC. It codes for CSVGVYPGGVETQYF. The chain employs TRBV29-1 and TRBJ2-5, with TRBD1 matching over 7 bases. The CDR3 is 15 amino acids. Germline-derived CDR1 and CDR2 are SQVTM and ANQGSEA. With 4 bases clipped from V and 4 bases from J, the junction kept 12 bases outside the gene matches.

The chain uses TRBV5-6 and TRBJ2-1, with D tentatively TRBD1 (6 bases). From germline, CDR1 is SGHDT and CDR2 YYEEEE. V was cut by 0 bases and J by 13 bases, with 26 bases left in between. CDR3 length equals 17 residues. The DNA for the CDR3 is TGTGCCAGCAGCTTGGAACGGTCCTTGGCAGGGGATAGCAATCAGTTCTTC. Protein product: CASSLERSLAGDSNQFF.

The rearrangement joins TRBV20-1 to TRBJ1-1; D is ambiguous. Germline V gene sequence: CDR1 DFQATT, CDR2 SNEGSKA (reference sequence). V shed 3 bases and J shed 4 bases, with 18 bases lying between them. CDR3 size: 15 residues. The CDR3 DNA reads as TGCAGTGCTAGTTCTGTGGGTGCGGATCCCACTGAAGCTTTCTTT. Translated, it gives CSASSVGADPTEAFF.